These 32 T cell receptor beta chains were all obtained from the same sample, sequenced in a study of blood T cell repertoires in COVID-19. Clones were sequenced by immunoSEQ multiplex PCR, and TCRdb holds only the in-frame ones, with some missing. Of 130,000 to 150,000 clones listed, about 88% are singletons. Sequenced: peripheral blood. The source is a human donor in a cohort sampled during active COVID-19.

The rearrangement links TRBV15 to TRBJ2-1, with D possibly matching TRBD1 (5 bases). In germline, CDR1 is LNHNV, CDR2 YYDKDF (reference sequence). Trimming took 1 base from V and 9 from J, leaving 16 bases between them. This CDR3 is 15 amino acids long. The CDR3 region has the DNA TGTGCCACCAGCAGAGCTTACAGTATAGGGGCTGAGCAGTTCTTC. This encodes CATSRAYSIGAEQFF.

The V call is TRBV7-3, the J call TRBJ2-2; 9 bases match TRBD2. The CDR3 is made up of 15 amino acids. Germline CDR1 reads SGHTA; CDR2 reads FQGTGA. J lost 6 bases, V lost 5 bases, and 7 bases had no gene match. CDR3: CASSGPGLASGELFF. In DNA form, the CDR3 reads TGTGCCAGCAGCGGCCCGGGACTAGCCTCCGGGGAGCTGTTTTTT.

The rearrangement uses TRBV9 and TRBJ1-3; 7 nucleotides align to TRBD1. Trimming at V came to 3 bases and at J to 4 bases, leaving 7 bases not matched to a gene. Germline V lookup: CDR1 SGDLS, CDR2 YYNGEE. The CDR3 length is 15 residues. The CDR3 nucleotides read TGTGCCAGCAGCGCCCGGGACAGCGACGGAAACACCATATATTTT. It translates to CASSARDSDGNTIYF. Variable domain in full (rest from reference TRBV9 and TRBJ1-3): DSGVTQTPKHLITATGQRVTLRCSPRSGDLSVYWYQQSLDQGLQFLIQYYNGEERAKGNILERFSAQQFPDLHSELNLSSLELGDSALYFCASSARDSDGNTIYFGEGSWLTVV.

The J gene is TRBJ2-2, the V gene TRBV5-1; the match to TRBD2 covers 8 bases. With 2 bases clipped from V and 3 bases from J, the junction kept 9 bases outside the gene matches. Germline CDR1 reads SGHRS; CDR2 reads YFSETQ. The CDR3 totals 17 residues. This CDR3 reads CASSFMGGRSYTGELFF. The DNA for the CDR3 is TGCGCCAGCAGCTTCATGGGCGGGAGGTCCTACACCGGGGAGCTGTTTTTT.

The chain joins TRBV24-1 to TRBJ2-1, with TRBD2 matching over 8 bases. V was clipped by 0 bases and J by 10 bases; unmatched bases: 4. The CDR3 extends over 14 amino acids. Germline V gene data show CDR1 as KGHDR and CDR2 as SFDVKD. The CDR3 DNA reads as TGTGCCACCAGTGATTTGGGACTAGCTCACGAGCAGTTCTTC. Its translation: CATSDLGLAHEQFF.

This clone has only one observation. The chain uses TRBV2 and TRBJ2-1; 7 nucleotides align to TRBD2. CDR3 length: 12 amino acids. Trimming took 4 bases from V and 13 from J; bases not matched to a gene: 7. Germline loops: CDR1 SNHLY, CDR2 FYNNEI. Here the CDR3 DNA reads TGTGCCAGCAGTGGGTCTCTAGCGGAACAGTTCTTC. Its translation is CASSGSLAEQFF.

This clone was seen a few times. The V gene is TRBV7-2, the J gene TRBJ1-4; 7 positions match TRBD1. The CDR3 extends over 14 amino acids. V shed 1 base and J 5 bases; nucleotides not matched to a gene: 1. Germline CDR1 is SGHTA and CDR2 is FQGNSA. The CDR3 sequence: CASSLDRGNEKLFF. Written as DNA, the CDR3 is TGTGCCAGCAGCTTAGACAGGGGCAATGAAAAACTGTTTTTT.

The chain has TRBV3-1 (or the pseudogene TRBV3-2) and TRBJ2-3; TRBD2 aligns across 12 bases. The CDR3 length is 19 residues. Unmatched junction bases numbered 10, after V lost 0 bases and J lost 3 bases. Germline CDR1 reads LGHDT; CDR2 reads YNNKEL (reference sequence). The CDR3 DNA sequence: TGTGCCAGCAGCCAAGAGGGTCTAGCGGGAGGGCCTGGTACAGATACGCAGTATTTT. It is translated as CASSQEGLAGGPGTDTQYF.

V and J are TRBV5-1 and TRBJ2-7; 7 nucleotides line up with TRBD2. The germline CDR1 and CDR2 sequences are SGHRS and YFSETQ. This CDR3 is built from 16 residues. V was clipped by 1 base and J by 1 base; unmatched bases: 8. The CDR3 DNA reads TGCGCCAGCAGCTTGAGCCCGTCGGGGGGTTCCTACGAGCAGTACTTC. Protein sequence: CASSLSPSGGSYEQYF.

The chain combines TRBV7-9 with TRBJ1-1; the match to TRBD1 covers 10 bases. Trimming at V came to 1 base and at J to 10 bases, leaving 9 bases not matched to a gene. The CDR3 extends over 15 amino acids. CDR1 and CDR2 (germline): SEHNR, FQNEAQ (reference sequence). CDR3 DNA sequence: TGTGCCAGCAGCTTAGTTTCCGGGACAGGGGTGGCAGCTTTCTTT. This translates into CASSLVSGTGVAAFF.

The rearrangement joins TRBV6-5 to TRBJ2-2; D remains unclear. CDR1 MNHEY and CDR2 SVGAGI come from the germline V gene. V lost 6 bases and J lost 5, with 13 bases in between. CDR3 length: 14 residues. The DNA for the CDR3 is TGTGCCAGCAGGAACTCCCCACGGACCGGGGAGCTGTTTTTT. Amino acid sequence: CASRNSPRTGELFF.

CDR3 loop: CAWSRGHEQYF. CDR3 DNA: TGTGCCTGGAGTAGAGGGCACGAGCAGTACTTC. J is TRBJ2-7 and V is TRBV30, with D possibly being TRBD2 (5 bases). There are 11 residues in the CDR3. The germline V and J ends were trimmed by 2 bases and 5 bases, with 7 bases remaining between them. The germline CDR1 and CDR2 sequences are GTSNPN and SVGIG (reference sequence).

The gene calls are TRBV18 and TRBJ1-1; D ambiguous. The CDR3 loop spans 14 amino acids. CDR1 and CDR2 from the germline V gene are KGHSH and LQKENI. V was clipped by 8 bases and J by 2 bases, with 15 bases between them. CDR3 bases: TGTGCCAGCCGCCGTAGCGCAAGCAACACTGAAGCTTTCTTT. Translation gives CASRRSASNTEAFF.

DNA of the CDR3: TGCGCCAGCACGATGGACATGGAGTCTTCACCCCTCCACTTT. Amino acids: CASTMDMESSPLHF. The V and J genes are TRBV5-1 and TRBJ1-6; tentatively, D is TRBD1 (5 bases). V lost 6 bases and J 9 bases, leaving 16 bases between the germline ends. The germline V gene encodes CDR1 SGHRS and CDR2 YFSETQ. CDR3 length: 14 residues. Supplemented by reference TRBV5-1 and TRBJ1-6, the full variable domain reads KAGVTQTPRYLIKTRGQQVTLSCSPISGHRSVSWYQQTPGQGLQFLFEYFSETQRNKGNFPGRFSGRQFSNSRSEMNVSTLELGDSALYLCASTMDMESSPLHFGNGTRLTVT.

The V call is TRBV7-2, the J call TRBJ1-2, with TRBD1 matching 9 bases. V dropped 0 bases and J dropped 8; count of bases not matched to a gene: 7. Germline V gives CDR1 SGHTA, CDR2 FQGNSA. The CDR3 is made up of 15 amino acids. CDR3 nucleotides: TGTGCCAGCAGCTTAGCCAAGGGACAGGGCAGGGGCTACACCTTC. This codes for CASSLAKGQGRGYTF.

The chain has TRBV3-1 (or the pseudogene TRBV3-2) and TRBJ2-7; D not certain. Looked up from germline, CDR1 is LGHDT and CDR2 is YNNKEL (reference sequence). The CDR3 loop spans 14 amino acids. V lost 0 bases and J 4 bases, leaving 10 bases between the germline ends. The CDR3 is CASSQDRARYEQYF. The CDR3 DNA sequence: TGTGCCAGCAGCCAAGATCGCGCCCGATACGAGCAGTACTTC.

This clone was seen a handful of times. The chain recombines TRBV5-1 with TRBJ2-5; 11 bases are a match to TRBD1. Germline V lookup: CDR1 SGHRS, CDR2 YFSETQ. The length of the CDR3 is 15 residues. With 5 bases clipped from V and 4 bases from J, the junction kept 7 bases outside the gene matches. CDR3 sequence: CASSRGQGATETQYF. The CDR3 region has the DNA TGCGCCAGCAGTCGTGGACAGGGGGCTACAGAGACCCAGTACTTC.

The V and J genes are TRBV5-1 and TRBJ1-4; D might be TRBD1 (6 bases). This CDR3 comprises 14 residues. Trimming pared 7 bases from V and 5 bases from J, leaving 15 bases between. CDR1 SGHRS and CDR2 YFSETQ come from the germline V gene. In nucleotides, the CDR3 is TGCGCCAGCGGGACACCCCGACAGAATGAAAAACTGTTTTTT. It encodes CASGTPRQNEKLFF.

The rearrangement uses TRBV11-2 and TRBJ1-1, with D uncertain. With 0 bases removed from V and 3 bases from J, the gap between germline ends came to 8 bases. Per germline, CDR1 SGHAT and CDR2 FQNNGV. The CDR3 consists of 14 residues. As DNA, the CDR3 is TGTGCCAGCAGCTTAGACCGGACTGACACTGAAGCTTTCTTT. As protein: CASSLDRTDTEAFF.

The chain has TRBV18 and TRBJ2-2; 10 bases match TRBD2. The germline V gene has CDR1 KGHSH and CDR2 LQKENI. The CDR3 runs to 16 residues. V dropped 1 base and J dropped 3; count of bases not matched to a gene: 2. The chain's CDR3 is CASSPLLAGDTGELFF. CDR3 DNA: TGTGCCAGCTCACCACTTCTAGCGGGAGACACCGGGGAGCTGTTTTTT.

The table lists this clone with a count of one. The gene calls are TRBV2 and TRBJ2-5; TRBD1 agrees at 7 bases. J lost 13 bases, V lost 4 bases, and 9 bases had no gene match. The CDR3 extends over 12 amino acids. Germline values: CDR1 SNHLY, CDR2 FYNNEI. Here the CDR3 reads CASSAGQDTMYF. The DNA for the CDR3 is TGTGCCAGCAGTGCTGGACAGGACACGATGTACTTC. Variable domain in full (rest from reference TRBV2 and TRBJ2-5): EPEVTQTPSHQVTQMGQEVILRCVPISNHLYFYWYRQILGQKVEFLVSFYNNEISEKSEIFDDQFSVERPDGSNFTLKIRSTKLEDSAMYFCASSAGQDTMYFGPGTRLLVL.

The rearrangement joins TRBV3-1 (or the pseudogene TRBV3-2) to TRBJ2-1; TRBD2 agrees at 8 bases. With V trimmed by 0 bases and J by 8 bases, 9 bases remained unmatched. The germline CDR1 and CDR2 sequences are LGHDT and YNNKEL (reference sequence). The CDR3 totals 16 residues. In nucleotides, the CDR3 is TGTGCCAGCAGCCAAGATCTCGGGACTAGGGTCTATGAGCAGTTCTTC. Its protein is CASSQDLGTRVYEQFF.

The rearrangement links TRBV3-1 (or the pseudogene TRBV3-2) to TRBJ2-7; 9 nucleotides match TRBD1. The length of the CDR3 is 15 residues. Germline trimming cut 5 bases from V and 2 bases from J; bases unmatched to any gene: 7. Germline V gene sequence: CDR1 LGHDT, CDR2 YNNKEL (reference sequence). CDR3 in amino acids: CASSASGTGPYEQYF. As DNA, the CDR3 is TGTGCCAGCAGCGCCTCCGGGACAGGGCCCTACGAGCAGTACTTC.

As DNA, the CDR3 is TGTGCCAGCAGGAGGGTAACCACTAGCGGGAGTTCAGATACGCAGTATTTT. Protein product: CASRRVTTSGSSDTQYF. This chain connects TRBV2 to TRBJ2-3, with 11 bases matching TRBD2. Germline V gives CDR1 SNHLY, CDR2 FYNNEI. The CDR3 loop spans 17 amino acids. The V segment lost 6 bases and the J segment 4 bases; nucleotides outside the gene matches: 12.

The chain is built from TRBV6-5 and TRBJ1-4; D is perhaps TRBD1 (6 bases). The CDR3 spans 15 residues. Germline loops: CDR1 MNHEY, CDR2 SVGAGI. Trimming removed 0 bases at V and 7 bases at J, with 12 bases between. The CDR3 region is CASSYSTRGSEKLFF. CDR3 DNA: TGTGCCAGCAGTTACTCGACAAGGGGGAGTGAAAAACTGTTTTTT.

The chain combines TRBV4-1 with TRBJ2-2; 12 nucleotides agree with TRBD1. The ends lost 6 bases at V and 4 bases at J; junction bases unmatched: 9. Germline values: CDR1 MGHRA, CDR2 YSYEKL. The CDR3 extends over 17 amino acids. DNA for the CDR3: TGCGCCAGCAGGCGATACCCGGGACAGGGGGCCACCGGGGAGCTGTTTTTT. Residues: CASRRYPGQGATGELFF.

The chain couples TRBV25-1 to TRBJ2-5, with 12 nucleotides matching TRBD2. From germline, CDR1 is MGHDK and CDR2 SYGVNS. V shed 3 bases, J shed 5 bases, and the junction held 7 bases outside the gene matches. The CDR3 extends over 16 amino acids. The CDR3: CASSDPSGRAWETQYF. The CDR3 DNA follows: TGTGCCAGCAGTGATCCTAGCGGGAGGGCCTGGGAGACCCAGTACTTC.

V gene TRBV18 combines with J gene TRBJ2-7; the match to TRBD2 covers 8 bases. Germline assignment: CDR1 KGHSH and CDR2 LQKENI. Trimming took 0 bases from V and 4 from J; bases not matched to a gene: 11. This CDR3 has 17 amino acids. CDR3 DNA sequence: TGTGCCAGCTCACCACCCCCCACTATGGCGGGAGGTTACGAGCAGTACTTC. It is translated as CASSPPPTMAGGYEQYF.

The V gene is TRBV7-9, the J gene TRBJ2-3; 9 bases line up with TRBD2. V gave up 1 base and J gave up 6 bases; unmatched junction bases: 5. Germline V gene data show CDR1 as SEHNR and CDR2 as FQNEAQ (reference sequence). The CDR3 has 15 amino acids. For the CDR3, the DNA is TGTGCCAGCAGCTTAGTGGCGGGAGGGCCTGATACGCAGTATTTT. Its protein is CASSLVAGGPDTQYF.

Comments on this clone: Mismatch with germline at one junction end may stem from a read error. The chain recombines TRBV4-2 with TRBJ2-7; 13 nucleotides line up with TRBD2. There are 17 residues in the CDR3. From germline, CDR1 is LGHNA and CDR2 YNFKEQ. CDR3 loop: CVSSPGTSGVQTYEQYF. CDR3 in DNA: TGTGTCAGCAGCCCGGGGACTAGCGGGGTGCAGACCTACGAGCAGTACTTC.

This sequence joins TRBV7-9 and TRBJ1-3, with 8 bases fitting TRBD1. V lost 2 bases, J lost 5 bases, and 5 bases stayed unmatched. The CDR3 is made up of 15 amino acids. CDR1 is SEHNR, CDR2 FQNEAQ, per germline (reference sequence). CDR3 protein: CASSLQGAMRNTIYF. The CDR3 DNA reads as TGTGCCAGCAGCTTACAGGGGGCTATGAGAAACACCATATATTTT.

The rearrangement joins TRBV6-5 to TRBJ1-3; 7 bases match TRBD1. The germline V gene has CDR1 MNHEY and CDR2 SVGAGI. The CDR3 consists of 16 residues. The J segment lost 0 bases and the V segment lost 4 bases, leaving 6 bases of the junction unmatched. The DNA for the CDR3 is TGTGCCAGCAGTTCTCCAGGGGGTGGCTCTGGAAACACCATATATTTT. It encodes CASSSPGGGSGNTIYF.